This record concerns one T cell receptor (beta chain) sequence. The length of the CDR3 is 15 residues. V dropped 8 bases and J dropped 6; count of bases not matched to a gene: 7. Germline values: CDR1 SGHTA, CDR2 FQGTGA. In the study's own analysis: It was from reference gene primer amplification that nucleated cell counts were estimated. Clones were read by immunoSEQ multiplex PCR, and TCRdb kept only the in-frame ones, dropping some. That table gives V, J and clone size, and the DNA gave D and trimming. The sample records about 140,000 clones, 86% being singletons. This sample is drawn from a study of blood T cell repertoires in COVID-19.

The sample consisted of peripheral blood. The chain carries TRBV7-3 and TRBJ2-1, with TRBD2 identical over 13 bases. The sequence was collected from a woman in her fifties or sixties with acute or convalescent COVID-19. CDR3 residues: CASGTSGGAVNEQFF. In DNA, the CDR3 is TGTGCCAGCGGTACTAGCGGGGGGGCCGTCAATGAGCAGTTCTTC.